The clone carrying this T cell receptor (beta chain) was picked up one time. What it recognizes is unknown. The sample originates from a study of Tregs in tolerant kidney transplant recipients. Overall study findings and caveats: Few patients were studied, so findings need validation in larger groups. Activated donor B cell expansion appeared to reveal the most relevant donor-specific TCRbeta repertoire. Biological reproducibility was not directly addressed in this study.

Sequencing used immunoSEQ multiplex PCR; TCRdb keeps in-frame clones, though not all of them. The sample yields 200,000 to 300,000 clones, about 80% seen once. Per the germline V gene, CDR1 is SGHNT and CDR2 is YYREEE (reference sequence). V lost 3 bases and J 7 bases, leaving 14 bases between the germline ends. The CDR3 has 13 amino acids. The sample consisted of CD4+ T cells from blood. The sequence was obtained from a human donor in good health. The chain combines TRBV5-4 with TRBJ2-7, with D perhaps matching TRBD2 (6 bases). This CDR3 reads CASSSTPAGEQYF. CDR3 in DNA: TGTGCCAGCAGCTCGACACCGGCGGGGGAGCAGTACTTC. The full variable domain, with the rest looked up from reference TRBV5-4 and TRBJ2-7, is ETGVTQSPTHLIKTRGQQVTLRCSSQSGHNTVSWYQQALGQGPQFIFQYYREEENGRGNFPPRFSGLQFPNYSSELNVNALELDDSALYLCASSSTPAGEQYFGPGTRLTVT.